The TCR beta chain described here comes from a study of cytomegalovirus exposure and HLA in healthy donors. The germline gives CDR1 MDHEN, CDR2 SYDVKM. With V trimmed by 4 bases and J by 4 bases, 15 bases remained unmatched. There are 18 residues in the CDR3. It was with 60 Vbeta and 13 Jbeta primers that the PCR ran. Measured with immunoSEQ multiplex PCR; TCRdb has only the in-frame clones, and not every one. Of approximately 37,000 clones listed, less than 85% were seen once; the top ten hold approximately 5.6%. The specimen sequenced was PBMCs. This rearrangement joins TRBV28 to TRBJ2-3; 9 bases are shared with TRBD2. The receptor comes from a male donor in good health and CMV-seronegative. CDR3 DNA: TGTGCCAGCAGTTCCCCCCCCGGAGCGGGAGGCCCCCCAGATACGCAGTATTTT. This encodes CASSSPPGAGGPPDTQYF.